The 27 T cell receptor beta chains listed next were all sequenced from one sample in a study of T cells after yellow fever vaccination. TCRdb independently ran MiXCR on the 5' RACE reads; one entry per CDR3 protein. The table includes approximately 160,000 distinct CDR3 sequences, approximately 9.7% detected once. Sequenced material: CD8+ T cells sorted from PBMCs, taken 45 days after the yellow fever booster vaccination. Source of these receptors: a man younger than 30 who received the YFV17D yellow fever vaccine.

This clonotype was observed a handful of times. The V gene is TRBV4-1, the J gene TRBJ1-1; 8 bases map to TRBD1. CDR3 length: 14 amino acids. Trimming cost V 2 bases and J 5 bases; bases outside gene matches: 4. The germline CDR1 and CDR2 sequences are MGHRA and YSYEKL. The CDR3 DNA sequence: TGCGCCAGCAGCCAACTGACAGGGGAGACTGAAGCTTTCTTT. It specifies CASSQLTGETEAFF.

The chain has TRBV6-2 or TRBV6-3 and TRBJ2-3; no clear D. This CDR3 is 12 amino acids long. CDR1 and CDR2 (germline): MNHEY, SVGEGT. V was cut by 5 bases and J by 8 bases, with 11 bases left in between. The CDR3 DNA sequence: TGTGCCAGCAGTGGTCCTGCCGGTACGCAGTATTTT. This codes for CASSGPAGTQYF.

The table lists this clonotype with a count of one. The chain is built from TRBV2 and TRBJ1-5, with D uncertain. Germline V gene sequence: CDR1 SNHLY, CDR2 FYNNEI. The CDR3 covers 17 residues. V was trimmed by 9 bases and J by 2 bases, leaving 23 bases between them. CDR3 protein: CASNAMWGLGGNQPQHF. The CDR3 DNA reads TGTGCCAGTAACGCAATGTGGGGTCTTGGGGGCAATCAGCCCCAGCATTTT.

This clonotype was counted only a few times. This chain joins TRBV2 and TRBJ2-1, with 7 bases fitting TRBD2. Germline V gives CDR1 SNHLY, CDR2 FYNNEI. This CDR3 is built from 15 residues. The V and J ends lost 2 bases and 2 bases, in that order; junction bases with no gene match: 3. For the CDR3, the DNA is TGTGCCAGCAGTGAAAAACTAGCGCCCTACAATGAGCAGTTCTTC. Its translation: CASSEKLAPYNEQFF.

The rearrangement links TRBV5-6 to TRBJ2-7; a weak D match, TRBD2 (6 bases). V gave up 8 bases and J gave up 4 bases, with 16 bases separating them. The CDR3 loop spans 13 amino acids. Germline assignment: CDR1 SGHDT and CDR2 YYEEEE. The CDR3 reads CASSEGSGYEQYF. In DNA form, the CDR3 reads TGTGCCAGTTCGGAGGGGTCCGGGTACGAGCAGTACTTC.

The chain combines TRBV4-1 with TRBJ1-2, with a tentative D call TRBD1 (5 bases). V gave up 8 bases and J gave up 2 bases, with 18 bases separating them. Per germline, CDR1 MGHRA and CDR2 YSYEKL. The CDR3 has 15 amino acids. Written as DNA, the CDR3 is TGCGCCAGCGGACCGTCGAAAGGGGCCAACTATGGCTACACCTTC. Translating it yields CASGPSKGANYGYTF.

This clonotype was observed many times. The chain is built from TRBV28 and TRBJ1-2, with D uncertain. This CDR3 has 14 residues. The ends were cut back, 2 bases at V and 4 bases at J, with 11 bases in the middle. CDR1 is MDHEN, CDR2 SYDVKM, per germline. The CDR3 loop reads CASSLRVSFYGYTF. CDR3 nucleotides: TGTGCCAGCAGTTTAAGGGTCAGCTTCTATGGCTACACCTTC.

This clonotype was observed many times. The chain couples TRBV7-6 to TRBJ1-1; the D is unclear. This CDR3 has 13 residues. Germline CDR1 SGHVS, CDR2 FNYEAQ. Trimming pared 5 bases from V and 1 base from J, leaving 8 bases between. The CDR3 DNA sequence: TGTGCCAGCAGCGTCGACGGGAACACTGAAGCTTTCTTT. It codes for CASSVDGNTEAFF. Complete variable domain (other parts from reference TRBV7-6 and TRBJ1-1): GAGVSQSPRYKVTKRGQDVALRCDPISGHVSLYWYRQALGQGPEFLTYFNYEAQQDKSGLPNDRFSAERPEGSISTLTIQRTEQRDSAMYRCASSVDGNTEAFFGQGTRLTVV.

This chain uses TRBV11-2 with TRBJ2-5, with D possibly being TRBD2 (6 bases). The V gene's germline CDR1 is SGHAT and CDR2 FQNNGV. The CDR3 length is 14 residues. Trimming took 4 bases from V and 5 from J, leaving 14 bases between them. The CDR3 region is CASSSLYGGETQYF. The DNA for the CDR3 is TGTGCCAGCAGCTCTCTCTACGGGGGTGAGACCCAGTACTTC. Drawing the rest from reference TRBV11-2 and TRBJ2-5, the complete variable domain is EAGVAQSPRYKIIEKRQSVAFWCNPISGHATLYWYQQILGQGPKLLIQFQNNGVVDDSQLPKDRFSAERLKGVDSTLKIQPAKLEDSAVYLCASSSLYGGETQYFGPGTRLLVL.

This clonotype turned up a few times. The chain employs TRBV4-3 and TRBJ2-5; D is tentatively TRBD1 or TRBD2 (5 bases each). Germline CDR1 and CDR2: LGHNA and YSLEER. The CDR3 is 16 residues long. V dropped 0 bases and J dropped 6 bases, with 17 bases sitting between them. In DNA, the CDR3 is TGCGCCAGCAGCCAAGAGGCGAGGGGCCGGGGCAAGACCCAGTACTTC. It encodes CASSQEARGRGKTQYF.

The gene calls are TRBV5-6 and TRBJ2-6, with a tentative D call TRBD2 (6 bases). CDR1 SGHDT and CDR2 YYEEEE come from the germline V gene. Trimming left V 2 bases short and J 0 bases short, with 15 bases between. CDR3 length: 18 residues. The CDR3 region has the DNA TGTGCCAGCAGCTTTTGGAGACTAGGGCTCTCTGGGGCCAACGTCCTGACTTTC. Translation: CASSFWRLGLSGANVLTF. Together with reference TRBV5-6 and TRBJ2-6, the CDR3 gives the full variable domain: DAGVTQSPTHLIKTRGQQVTLRCSPKSGHDTVSWYQQALGQGPQFIFQYYEEEERQRGNFPDRFSGHQFPNYSSELNVNALLLGDSALYLCASSFWRLGLSGANVLTFGAGSRLTVL.

This clonotype was observed at least ten times. The gene calls are TRBV27 and TRBJ2-1; no clear D gene. Trimming took off 4 bases at V and 7 bases at J, with 11 bases between the two ends. In germline, CDR1 is MNHEY, CDR2 SMNVEV (reference sequence). The CDR3 contains 13 residues. CDR3: CASSSTHRNEQFF. The DNA for the CDR3 is TGTGCCAGCAGTTCCACCCATAGGAATGAGCAGTTCTTC.

The chain couples TRBV10-1 to TRBJ2-2; 9 bases agree with TRBD2. V trimming: 0 bases; J trimming: 0 bases; junction bases outside the gene matches: 2. Germline V gene lookup returns CDR1 WNHNN and CDR2 SYGVQD (reference sequence). This CDR3 contains 17 residues. The CDR3 region is CASSESKRGANTGELFF. The CDR3 nucleotides are TGCGCCAGCAGTGAGTCAAAGCGGGGGGCGAACACCGGGGAGCTGTTTTTT.

This clonotype appeared many times. V is TRBV7-9 and J is TRBJ2-7, with D maybe TRBD2 (5 bases). Germline V lookup: CDR1 SEHNR, CDR2 FQNEAQ (reference sequence). This CDR3 region has 11 residues. Trimming cost V 8 bases and J 5 bases, with 10 bases left between them. The CDR3 sequence: CASEVRDEQYF. DNA for the CDR3: TGTGCCAGCGAAGTGAGGGACGAGCAGTACTTC. The full variable domain, with the rest looked up from reference TRBV7-9 and TRBJ2-7, is DTGVSQNPRHKITKRGQNVTFRCDPISEHNRLYWYRQTLGQGPEFLTYFQNEAQLEKSRLLSDRFSAERPKGSFSTLEIQRTEQGDSAMYLCASEVRDEQYFGPGTRLTVT.

The CDR3 loop reads CASSRTGGGDEQYV. CDR3 in DNA: TGTGCCAGTAGCCGGACAGGGGGCGGCGACGAGCAGTACGTC. The chain couples TRBV19 to TRBJ2-7; 11 bases match TRBD1. The CDR3 has 14 amino acids. V gave up 6 bases and J gave up 5 bases; unmatched junction bases: 6. Germline-derived CDR1 and CDR2 are LNHDA and SQIVND (reference sequence).

The chain employs TRBV7-3 and TRBJ2-7; 8 bases line up with TRBD1. Germline V CDR1 and CDR2: SGHTA, FQGTGA. The CDR3 consists of 17 residues. J was trimmed by 4 bases and V by 3 bases; bases with no gene match: 14. This CDR3 reads CASSFGDRPSPFYEQYV. CDR3 DNA sequence: TGTGCCAGCAGCTTTGGGGACAGGCCATCGCCCTTTTACGAGCAGTACGTC.

The chain is built from TRBV27 and TRBJ1-1; D is uncertain. V dropped 3 bases and J dropped 1 base, with 6 bases sitting between them. Germline CDR1 reads MNHEY; CDR2 reads SMNVEV (reference sequence). This CDR3 is 13 amino acids long. CDR3 amino acids: CASSFGENTEAFF. The CDR3 coding sequence is TGTGCCAGCAGTTTCGGAGAGAACACTGAAGCTTTCTTT.

This clonotype was found a few times. The chain recombines TRBV6-2 or TRBV6-3 with TRBJ1-2; tentatively, D is TRBD1 (5 bases). The germline V gene has CDR1 MNHEY and CDR2 SVGEGT. V lost 5 bases and J lost 4, with 14 bases in between. The CDR3 runs 14 residues. The CDR3 reads CASSRRGKTYGYTF. The CDR3 DNA reads as TGTGCCAGCAGTCGACGGGGGAAGACCTATGGCTACACCTTC.

This clonotype was detected only a few times. This rearrangement joins TRBV11-2 to TRBJ2-7; possibly TRBD1 for D (6 bases). The CDR3 runs to 16 residues. Trimming cost V 5 bases and J 3 bases, with 20 bases left between them. Germline V gives CDR1 SGHAT, CDR2 FQNNGV. DNA of the CDR3: TGTGCCAGCAGCCTCCCACAGGGCCCGTTGGTCTACGAGCAGTACTTC. As protein: CASSLPQGPLVYEQYF.

This clonotype has just a few counts. The chain joins TRBV10-3 to TRBJ2-7; possible D gene TRBD1, 6 bases. CDR1 and CDR2 (germline): ENHRY, SYGVKD. V dropped 2 bases and J dropped 4 bases, with 12 bases sitting between them. This CDR3 comprises 14 residues. Here the CDR3 DNA reads TGTGCCATCAGTGAGGTAGGGACATCTTACGAGCAGTACGTC. Protein sequence: CAISEVGTSYEQYV.

This clonotype was picked up a small number of times. V gene TRBV5-5 combines with J gene TRBJ1-5; D not certain. Deletions cut 2 bases from V and 5 bases from J, with 8 bases between. This CDR3 is built from 13 residues. Germline V gene data show CDR1 as SGHKS and CDR2 as YYEKEE (reference sequence). CDR3 loop: CASSFRGDQPQHF. DNA for the CDR3: TGTGCCAGCAGCTTCCGGGGTGATCAGCCCCAGCATTTT. The variable domain in full, with the rest retrieved from reference TRBV5-5 and TRBJ1-5, is DAGVTQSPTHLIKTRGQQVTLRCSPISGHKSVSWYQQVLGQGPQFIFQYYEKEERGRGNFPDRFSARQFPNYSSELNVNALLLGDSALYLCASSFRGDQPQHFGDGTRLSIL.

The rearrangement links TRBV7-8 to TRBJ2-1; perhaps TRBD2 as D (5 bases). In germline, CDR1 is SGHVS, CDR2 FQNEAQ. The CDR3 contains 17 residues. The V end was cut by 6 bases, the J end by 2 bases, with 20 bases between. This chain's CDR3 is CASSSDLRRGTYNEQFF. Written as DNA, the CDR3 is TGTGCCAGCAGTTCAGATTTACGCCGGGGAACCTACAATGAGCAGTTCTTC.

The chain carries TRBV11-2 and TRBJ2-7, with D perhaps matching TRBD1 (6 bases). CDR1 SGHAT and CDR2 FQNNGV come from the germline V gene. V lost 6 bases, J lost 2 bases, and 11 bases lay in between. CDR3 size: 13 residues. The CDR3 DNA reads as TGTGCCAGCAGGAGCCGGGACACCTACGAGCAGTACTTC. Translation gives CASRSRDTYEQYF. Filled out from reference TRBV11-2 and TRBJ2-7, the complete variable domain reads EAGVAQSPRYKIIEKRQSVAFWCNPISGHATLYWYQQILGQGPKLLIQFQNNGVVDDSQLPKDRFSAERLKGVDSTLKIQPAKLEDSAVYLCASRSRDTYEQYFGPGTRLTVT.

This clonotype has more than one count but fewer than ten. This chain connects TRBV29-1 to TRBJ2-2; TRBD1 agrees at 7 bases. Losses at the gene ends were 3 bases for V and 5 bases for J; bases not matched to a gene: 9. Germline V gene lookup returns CDR1 SQVTM and CDR2 ANQGSEA. The CDR3 is 15 amino acids. The CDR3 coding sequence is TGCAGCGTTGACAACTCCGGGACAGAAACCGGGGAGCTGTTTTTT. It encodes CSVDNSGTETGELFF.

Ten or more counts support this clonotype. This chain joins TRBV7-2 and TRBJ2-3; D gene uncertain. The CDR3 loop spans 13 amino acids. V was clipped by 0 bases and J by 5 bases, with 6 bases between them. Germline CDR1 is SGHTA and CDR2 is FQGNSA. The CDR3 spells CASSLALGDTQYF. The CDR3 DNA is TGTGCCAGCAGCTTAGCGCTGGGAGATACGCAGTATTTT.

The CDR3 bases are TGCGCCAGCAGCCCCCGGGGCACGCGGCACTATGGCTACACCTTC. Translating gives CASSPRGTRHYGYTF. The genes are TRBV5-1 and TRBJ1-2, with D possibly matching TRBD1 (5 bases). The CDR3 sequence is 15 residues long. Trimming took 4 bases from V and 3 from J, leaving 16 bases between them. Germline lookup yields CDR1 SGHRS and CDR2 YFSETQ.

This clonotype was detected only a few times. The chain employs TRBV4-3 and TRBJ2-1, with 9 bases identical to TRBD2. Germline V gene data show CDR1 as LGHNA and CDR2 as YSLEER. After removal of 2 bases from V and 7 bases from J, the junction contained 3 bases not matched to a gene. The CDR3 totals 14 residues. This chain's CDR3 is CASSQRLAVNEQFF. Written as DNA, the CDR3 is TGCGCCAGCAGCCAACGACTAGCGGTTAATGAGCAGTTCTTC.